The 5 T cell receptor beta chains presented below share a single source sample, sequenced in a study of T cell responses to AZD1222 COVID-19 vaccine. TCRdb keeps only in-frame clones here, not all; method: immunoSEQ multiplex PCR. The table lists roughly 100,000 clones, approximately 89% of them singletons. Sequenced material: peripheral blood, taken 28 days after the second AZD1222 dose. Every receptor here comes from an adult who received the AZD1222 COVID-19 vaccine.

V and J are TRBV7-8 and TRBJ2-2; no clear D gene. Trimming left V 1 base short and J 1 base short, with 4 bases between. Germline-derived CDR1 and CDR2 are SGHVS and FQNEAQ. The CDR3 is made up of 14 amino acids. Here the CDR3 DNA reads TGTGCCAGCAGCTTAGTTCTGAACACCGGGGAGCTGTTTTTT. It translates to CASSLVLNTGELFF.

J is TRBJ2-7 and V is TRBV30, with 11 bases fitting TRBD1. The CDR3 is 14 residues long. Germline-derived CDR1 and CDR2 are GTSNPN and SVGIG (reference sequence). V lost 0 bases, J lost 11 bases, and 9 bases stayed unmatched. As DNA, the CDR3 is TGTGCCTGGAGTGTACTGGGGACAGGGGGTCGGGAGTACTTC. Translation: CAWSVLGTGGREYF.

This clone was recorded a few times. This chain joins TRBV27 and TRBJ2-7, with 13 bases fitting TRBD2. V lost 6 bases and J lost 6; bases outside the gene matches: 8. Per the germline V gene, CDR1 is MNHEY and CDR2 is SMNVEV (reference sequence). The CDR3 covers 15 residues. DNA of the CDR3: TGTGCCAGCAGCCCACTAGCGGGAGGGTCCCTCGAGCAGTACTTC. This gives the protein CASSPLAGGSLEQYF.

The V and J genes are TRBV7-9 and TRBJ2-1; D remains ambiguous. V dropped 6 bases and J dropped 8 bases, with 8 bases sitting between them. This CDR3 spans 11 amino acids. Germline CDR1 and CDR2: SEHNR and FQNEAQ (reference sequence). CDR3: CASRGIYEQFF. The CDR3 DNA reads as TGTGCCAGCAGGGGAATCTATGAGCAGTTCTTC.

The CDR3 sequence: CASSQDLGGGYTF. Written as DNA, the CDR3 is TGTGCCAGCAGCCAAGATTTGGGGGGTGGCTACACCTTC. This chain links TRBV3-1 (or the pseudogene TRBV3-2) with TRBJ1-2, with D tentatively TRBD1 (5 bases). The CDR3 is made up of 13 amino acids. V lost 0 bases, J lost 7 bases, and 9 bases lay in between. Germline CDR1 and CDR2: LGHDT and YNNKEL (reference sequence).